Following are 3 T cell receptor beta chains from one sample sequenced in a study of T-cell reconstitution after alpha-beta-depleted transplantation in children. Unique molecular identifiers were incorporated during preparation of the TCRbeta library. Via MiXCR, TCRdb re-called the PCR reads, giving one row per CDR3 protein. The data show 450,000 to 600,000 distinct CDR3 sequences, approximately 12% seen once. The sample consisted of PBMCs, mostly from graft donor cells, taken 360 days after TCRalphabeta/CD19-depleted stem cell transplant. The source is a male patient younger than 18 who had a stem cell transplant for acute myeloid leukemia, so the T cells may come from the graft donor.

Many counts were recorded for this clonotype. The CDR3 reads CSVVSSSYEQYF. The CDR3 region has the DNA TGCAGCGTTGTCTCAAGCTCCTACGAGCAGTACTTC. The genes are TRBV29-1 and TRBJ2-7; D not certain. There are 12 residues in the CDR3. Germline-derived CDR1 and CDR2 are SQVTM and ANQGSEA. Trimming removed 4 bases from V and 0 bases from J, with 7 bases in between.

A few counts support this clonotype. This chain joins TRBV9 and TRBJ1-2, with TRBD1 matching over 8 bases. The CDR3 runs 13 residues. The J segment lost 4 bases and the V segment lost 5 bases, leaving 4 bases of the junction unmatched. Germline CDR1 is SGDLS and CDR2 is YYNGEE. Here the CDR3 reads CASRTGVSYGYTF. The CDR3 nucleotides are TGTGCCAGCAGGACAGGGGTTAGCTATGGCTACACCTTC.

The sample holds many counts of this clonotype. V and J are TRBV28 and TRBJ2-1, with 11 positions matching TRBD2. V dropped 0 bases and J dropped 10; count of bases not matched to a gene: 11. This CDR3 region has 17 residues. The germline V gene encodes CDR1 MDHEN and CDR2 SYDVKM. CDR3 nucleotides: TGTGCCAGCAGTTTATGGGAAGCCGGGACTAGCGGCAAAGAGCAGTTCTTC. Protein product: CASSLWEAGTSGKEQFF.